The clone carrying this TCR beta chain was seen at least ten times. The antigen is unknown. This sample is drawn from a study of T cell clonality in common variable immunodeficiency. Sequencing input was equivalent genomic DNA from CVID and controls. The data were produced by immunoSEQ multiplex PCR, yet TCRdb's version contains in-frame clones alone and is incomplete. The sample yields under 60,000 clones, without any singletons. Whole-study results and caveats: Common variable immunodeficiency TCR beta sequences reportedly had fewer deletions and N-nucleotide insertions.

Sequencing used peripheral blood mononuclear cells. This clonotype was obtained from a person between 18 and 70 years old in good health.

The covered CDR3 bases are TGTGCCTGGAGTAGTCGGGACAGGGGACCTGAA. This gives the protein CAWSSRDRGPE. Given in full, the CDR3 is CAWSSRDRGPEAFF. J is TRBJ1-1 and V is TRBV30; TRBD1 aligns across 10 bases. The CDR3 end falls 3 residues outside the read, so it is completed with the germline J gene. Trimming took 2 bases from V and 6 from J; bases not matched to a gene: 6. The CDR3 contains 14 residues. In germline, CDR1 is GTSNPN, CDR2 SVGIG (reference sequence).